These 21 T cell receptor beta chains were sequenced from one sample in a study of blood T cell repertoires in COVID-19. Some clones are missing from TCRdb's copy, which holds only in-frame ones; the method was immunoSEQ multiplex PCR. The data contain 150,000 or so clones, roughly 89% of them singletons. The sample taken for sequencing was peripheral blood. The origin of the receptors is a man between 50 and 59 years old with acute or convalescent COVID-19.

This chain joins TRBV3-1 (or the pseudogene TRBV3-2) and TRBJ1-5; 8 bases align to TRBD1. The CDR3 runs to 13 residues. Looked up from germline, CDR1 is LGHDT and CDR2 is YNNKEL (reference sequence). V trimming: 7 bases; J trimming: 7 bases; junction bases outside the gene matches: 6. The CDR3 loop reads CASNSGGGQPQHF. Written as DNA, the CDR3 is TGTGCCAGCAACTCAGGGGGCGGGCAGCCCCAGCATTTT.

Here the CDR3 DNA reads TGTGCCAGCAGCCCGACGGACGGAGGCCCTGAAGCTTTCTTT. This encodes CASSPTDGGPEAFF. This chain links TRBV3-1 (or the pseudogene TRBV3-2) with TRBJ1-1, with D hard to call. The CDR3 spans 14 residues. V shed 4 bases and J shed 6 bases, with 15 bases lying between them. CDR1 is LGHDT, CDR2 YNNKEL, per germline (reference sequence).

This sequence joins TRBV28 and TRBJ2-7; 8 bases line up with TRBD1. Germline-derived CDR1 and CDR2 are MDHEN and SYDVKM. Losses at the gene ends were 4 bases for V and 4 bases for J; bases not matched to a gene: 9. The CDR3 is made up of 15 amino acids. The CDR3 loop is CASSSAGQGGYEQYF. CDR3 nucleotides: TGTGCCAGCAGTTCGGCCGGACAGGGCGGGTACGAGCAGTACTTC.

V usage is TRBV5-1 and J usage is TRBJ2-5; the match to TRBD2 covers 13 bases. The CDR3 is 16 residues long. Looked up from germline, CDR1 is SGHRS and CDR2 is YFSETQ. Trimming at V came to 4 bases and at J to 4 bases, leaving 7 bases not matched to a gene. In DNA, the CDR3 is TGCGCCAGCAGCCTTGGACTAGCGGGAGTGGTAGAGACCCAGTACTTC. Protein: CASSLGLAGVVETQYF.

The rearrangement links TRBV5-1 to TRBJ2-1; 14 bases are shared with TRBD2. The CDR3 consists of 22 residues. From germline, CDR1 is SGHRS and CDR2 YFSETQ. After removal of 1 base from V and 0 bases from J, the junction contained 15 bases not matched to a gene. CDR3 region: CASSLLSIPGLAGEASYNEQFF. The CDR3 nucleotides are TGCGCCAGCAGCTTGTTATCTATCCCGGGACTAGCGGGAGAGGCCTCCTACAATGAGCAGTTCTTC.

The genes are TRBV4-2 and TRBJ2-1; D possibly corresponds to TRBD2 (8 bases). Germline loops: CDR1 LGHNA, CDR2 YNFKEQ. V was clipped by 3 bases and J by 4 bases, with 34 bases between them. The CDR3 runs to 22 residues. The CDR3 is CASSQGLALQGTRSRRYNEQFF. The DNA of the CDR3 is TGTGCCAGCAGCCAGGGTTTAGCCCTACAGGGGACTAGATCCAGGAGATACAATGAGCAGTTCTTC.

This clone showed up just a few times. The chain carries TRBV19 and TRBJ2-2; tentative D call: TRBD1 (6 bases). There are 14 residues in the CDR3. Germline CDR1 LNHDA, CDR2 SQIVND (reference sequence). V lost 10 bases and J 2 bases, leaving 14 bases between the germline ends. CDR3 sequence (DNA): TGTGCCATCCAATCACAGGGAAACACCGGGGAGCTGTTTTTT. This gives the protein CAIQSQGNTGELFF.

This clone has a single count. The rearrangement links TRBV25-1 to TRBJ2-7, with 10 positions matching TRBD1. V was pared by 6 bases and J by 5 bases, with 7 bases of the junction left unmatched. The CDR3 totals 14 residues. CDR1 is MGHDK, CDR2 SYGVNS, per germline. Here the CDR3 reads CASSGDRGLDEQYF. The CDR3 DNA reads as TGTGCCAGCAGCGGTGACAGGGGGCTTGACGAGCAGTACTTC.

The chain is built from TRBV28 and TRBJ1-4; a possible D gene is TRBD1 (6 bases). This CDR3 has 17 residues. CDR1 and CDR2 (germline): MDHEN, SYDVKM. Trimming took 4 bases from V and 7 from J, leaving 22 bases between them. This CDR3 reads CASSSPGHPGGGEKLFF. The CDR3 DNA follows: TGTGCCAGCAGTTCACCGGGACATCCCGGAGGTGGTGAAAAACTGTTTTTT. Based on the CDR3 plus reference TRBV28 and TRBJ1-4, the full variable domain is DVKVTQSSRYLVKRTGEKVFLECVQDMDHENMFWYRQDPGLGLRLIYFSYDVKMKEKGDIPEGYSVSREKKERFSLILESASTNQTSMYLCASSSPGHPGGGEKLFFGSGTQLSVL.

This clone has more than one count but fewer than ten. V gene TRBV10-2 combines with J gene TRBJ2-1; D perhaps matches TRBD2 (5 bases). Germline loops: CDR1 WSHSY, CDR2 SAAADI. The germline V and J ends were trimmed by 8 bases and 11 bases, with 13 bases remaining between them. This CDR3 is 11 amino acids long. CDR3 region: CASGITRKQFF. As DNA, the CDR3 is TGCGCCAGCGGGATAACTAGAAAGCAGTTCTTC.

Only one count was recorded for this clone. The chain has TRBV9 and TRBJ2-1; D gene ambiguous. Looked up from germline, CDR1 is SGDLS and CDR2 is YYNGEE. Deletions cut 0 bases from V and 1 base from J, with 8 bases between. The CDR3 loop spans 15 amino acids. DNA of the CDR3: TGTGCCAGCAGCGTAGGTCCAGAATCCTACAATGAGCAGTTCTTC. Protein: CASSVGPESYNEQFF.

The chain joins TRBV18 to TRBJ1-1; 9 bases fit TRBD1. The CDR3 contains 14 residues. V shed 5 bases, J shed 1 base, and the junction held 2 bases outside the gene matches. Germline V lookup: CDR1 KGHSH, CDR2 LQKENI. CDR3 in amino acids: CASSSDRGNTEAFF. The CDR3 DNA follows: TGTGCCAGCTCATCGGACAGGGGGAACACTGAAGCTTTCTTT.

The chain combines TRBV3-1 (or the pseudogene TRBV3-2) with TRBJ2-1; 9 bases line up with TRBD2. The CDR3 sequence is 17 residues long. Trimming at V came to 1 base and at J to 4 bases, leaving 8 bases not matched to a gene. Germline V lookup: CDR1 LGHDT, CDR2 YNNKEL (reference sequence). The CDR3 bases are TGTGCCAGCAGCCAAGCTGCGGGAGGGCTTACGTACAATGAGCAGTTCTTC. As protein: CASSQAAGGLTYNEQFF.

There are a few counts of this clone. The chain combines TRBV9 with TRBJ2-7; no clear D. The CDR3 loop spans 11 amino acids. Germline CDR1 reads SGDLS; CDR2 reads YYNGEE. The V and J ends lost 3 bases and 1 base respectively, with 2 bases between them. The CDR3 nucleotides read TGTGCCAGCAGCGCTTCCTACGAGCAGTACTTC. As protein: CASSASYEQYF. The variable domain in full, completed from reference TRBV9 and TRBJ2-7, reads DSGVTQTPKHLITATGQRVTLRCSPRSGDLSVYWYQQSLDQGLQFLIQYYNGEERAKGNILERFSAQQFPDLHSELNLSSLELGDSALYFCASSASYEQYFGPGTRLTVT.

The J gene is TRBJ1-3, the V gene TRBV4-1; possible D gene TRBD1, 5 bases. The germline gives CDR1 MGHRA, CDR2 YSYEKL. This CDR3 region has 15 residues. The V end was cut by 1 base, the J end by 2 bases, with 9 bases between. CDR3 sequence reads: CASSQAAGPGNTIYF. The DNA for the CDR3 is TGCGCCAGCAGCCAAGCGGCGGGGCCTGGAAACACCATATATTTT.

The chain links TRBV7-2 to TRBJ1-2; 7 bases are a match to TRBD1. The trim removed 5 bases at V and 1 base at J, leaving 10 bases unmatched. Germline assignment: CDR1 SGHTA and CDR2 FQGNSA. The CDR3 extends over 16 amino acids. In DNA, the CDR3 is TGTGCCAGCAGCCCCTTCAGGGGACAGATTAACTATGGCTACACCTTC. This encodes CASSPFRGQINYGYTF.

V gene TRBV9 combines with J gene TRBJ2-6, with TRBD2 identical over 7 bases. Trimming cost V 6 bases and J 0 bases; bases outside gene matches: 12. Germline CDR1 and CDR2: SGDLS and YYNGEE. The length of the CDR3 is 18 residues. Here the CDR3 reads CASTRVERGPSGANVLTF. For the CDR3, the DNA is TGTGCCAGCACCCGGGTTGAGCGGGGACCCTCTGGGGCCAACGTCCTGACTTTC.

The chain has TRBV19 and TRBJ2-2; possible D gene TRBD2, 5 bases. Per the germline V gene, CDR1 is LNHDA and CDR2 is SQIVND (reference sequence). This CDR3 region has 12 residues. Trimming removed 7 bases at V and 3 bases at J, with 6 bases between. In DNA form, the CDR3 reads TGTGCCAGTACCGGGGACACCGGGGAGCTGTTTTTT. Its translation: CASTGDTGELFF.

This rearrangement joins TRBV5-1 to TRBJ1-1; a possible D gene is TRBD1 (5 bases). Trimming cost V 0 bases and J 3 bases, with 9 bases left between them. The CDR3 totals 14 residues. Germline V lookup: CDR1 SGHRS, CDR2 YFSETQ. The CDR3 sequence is CASSLGGADTEAFF. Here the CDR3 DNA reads TGCGCCAGCAGCTTGGGTGGGGCTGACACTGAAGCTTTCTTT.

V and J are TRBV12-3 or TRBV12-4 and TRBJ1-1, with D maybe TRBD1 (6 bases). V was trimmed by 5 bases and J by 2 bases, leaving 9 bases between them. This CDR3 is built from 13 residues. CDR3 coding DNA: TGTGCCAGCAGTCGGACAGAAAACACTGAAGCTTTCTTT. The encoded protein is CASSRTENTEAFF.

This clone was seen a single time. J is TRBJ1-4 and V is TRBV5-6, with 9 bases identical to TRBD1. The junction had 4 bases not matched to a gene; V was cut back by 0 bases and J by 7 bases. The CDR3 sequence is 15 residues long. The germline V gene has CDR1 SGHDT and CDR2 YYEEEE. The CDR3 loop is CASSLATGGTEKLFF. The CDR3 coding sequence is TGTGCCAGCAGCTTGGCGACAGGGGGAACTGAAAAACTGTTTTTT.